This T cell receptor beta chain was recorded in a study of cytomegalovirus exposure and HLA in healthy donors. A multiplex PCR was run with 60 Vbeta primers and 13 Jbeta primers. This table comes from immunoSEQ multiplex PCR, and its TCRdb copy is limited to in-frame clones, with some not included. The sample yields about 62,000 clones, about 69% seen once. V was pared by 3 bases and J by 0 bases, with 14 bases between. This CDR3 region has 16 residues. From germline, CDR1 is GTSNPN and CDR2 SVGIG (reference sequence). This clone was picked up a small number of times. The chain has TRBV30 and TRBJ2-2; maybe TRBD1 (6 bases). The clonotype was recovered from a woman aged 25 to 39 in good health and CMV-seronegative. Sequencing used PBMCs. DNA of the CDR3: TGTGCCTGGAGGAAAGGGGGTATTGCGAACACCGGGGAGCTGTTTTTT. Protein: CAWRKGGIANTGELFF.